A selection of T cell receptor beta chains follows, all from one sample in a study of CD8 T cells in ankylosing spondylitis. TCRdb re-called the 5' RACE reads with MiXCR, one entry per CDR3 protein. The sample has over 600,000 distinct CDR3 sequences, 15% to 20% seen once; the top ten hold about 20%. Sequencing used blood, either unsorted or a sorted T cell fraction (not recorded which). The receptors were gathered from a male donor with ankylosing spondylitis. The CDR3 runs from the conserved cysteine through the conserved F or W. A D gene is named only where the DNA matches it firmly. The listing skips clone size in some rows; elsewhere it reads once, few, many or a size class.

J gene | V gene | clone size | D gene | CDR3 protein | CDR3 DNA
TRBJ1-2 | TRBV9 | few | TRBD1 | CASSVGTGVYGYTF | TGTGCCAGCAGCGTAGGGACAGGGGTTTATGGCTACACCTTC
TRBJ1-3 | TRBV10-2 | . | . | CASGETGGGNTIYF | TGCGCCAGCGGGGAGACAGGTGGTGGAAACACCATATATTTT
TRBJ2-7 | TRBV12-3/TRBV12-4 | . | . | CASSPPTGTKSSYEQYF | TGTGCCAGCAGTCCTCCTACCGGGACCAAGAGCTCCTACGAGCAGTACTTC
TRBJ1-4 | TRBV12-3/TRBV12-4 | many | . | CASSTDSGEKLFF | TGTGCCAGCAGTACGGACTCGGGGGAAAAACTGTTTTTT
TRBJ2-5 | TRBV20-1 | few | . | CSATEGRGETQYF | TGCAGTGCTACGGAGGGTAGGGGGGAGACCCAGTACTTC
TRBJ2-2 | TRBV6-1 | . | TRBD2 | CASVLLAGGTGELFF | TGTGCCTCCGTCTTGCTAGCGGGGGGCACCGGGGAGCTGTTTTTT
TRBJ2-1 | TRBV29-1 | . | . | CSAPTSDWGHEQFF | TGCAGCGCCCCTACGTCAGACTGGGGACATGAGCAGTTCTTC
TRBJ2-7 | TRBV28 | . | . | CASSPLDRLIYEQYF | TGTGCCAGCAGTCCACTTGACAGGCTCATTTACGAGCAGTACTTC
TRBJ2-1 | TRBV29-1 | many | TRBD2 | CSVERLASYNEQFF | TGCAGCGTTGAGCGACTAGCGTCCTACAATGAGCAGTTCTTC
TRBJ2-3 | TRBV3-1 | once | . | CALHGVQGDTQYF | TGTGCCCTCCATGGGGTCCAGGGAGATACGCAGTATTTT
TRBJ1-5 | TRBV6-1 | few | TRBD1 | CASNRQGGSNQPQHF | TGTGCCAGCAATCGACAGGGAGGAAGCAATCAGCCCCAGCATTTT
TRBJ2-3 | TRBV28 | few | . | CASRRVVAVPTDTQYF | TGTGCCAGCAGACGGGTGGTAGCGGTTCCCACAGATACGCAGTATTTT
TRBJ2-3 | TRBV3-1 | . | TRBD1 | CASSDFRQGSADTQYF | TGTGCCAGCAGCGACTTCAGACAGGGGTCGGCAGATACGCAGTATTTT
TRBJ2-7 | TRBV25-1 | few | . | CASSDGGGASYEQYF | TGTGCCAGCAGTGACGGAGGGGGGGCATCCTACGAGCAGTACTTC
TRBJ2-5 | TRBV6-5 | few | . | CASSYYGRQETQYF | TGTGCCAGCAGTTACTATGGGAGACAAGAGACCCAGTACTTC
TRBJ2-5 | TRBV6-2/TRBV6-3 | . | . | CASSSQGQSQETQYF | TGTGCCAGCAGTTCCCAAGGACAGTCTCAAGAGACCCAGTACTTC
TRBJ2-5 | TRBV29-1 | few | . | CSVESGGETQYF | TGCAGCGTTGAATCTGGGGGAGAGACCCAGTACTTC
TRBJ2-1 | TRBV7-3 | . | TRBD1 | CASSRVTVAGGNEQFF | TGTGCCAGCAGCCGGGTAACGGTAGCAGGGGGCAATGAGCAGTTCTTC
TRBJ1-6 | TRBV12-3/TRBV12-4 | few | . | CASSPAEGYNSPLHF | TGTGCCAGCAGCCCGGCGGAGGGCTATAATTCACCCCTCCACTTT